The next 12 T cell receptor beta chains were all read from a single sample in a study of T-cell memory formation after mild COVID-19. TCRdb redid the calling of the 5' RACE reads with MiXCR, one entry per CDR3 protein. The sample records some 180,000 distinct CDR3 sequences, approximately 17% being singletons. Sequencing was done on a sample of PBMCs or a T cell subset sorted from them (not recorded which). All receptors derive from a man younger than 35 who had mild COVID-19 (a few samples of this study predate the infection). Cell type and time point are not known.

This clonotype came up a few times. The DNA of the CDR3 is TGTGCCAGCAGTCAGGGGGCGGAGGAGACCCAGTACTTC. Its protein is CASSQGAEETQYF. This chain links TRBV14 with TRBJ2-5; 8 bases agree with TRBD1. Looked up from germline, CDR1 is SGHDN and CDR2 is FVKESK. Trimming cost V 6 bases and J 5 bases; bases outside gene matches: 5. The CDR3 runs 13 residues.

CDR3 loop: CASSPRSRGELFF. The CDR3, as DNA: TGTGCCAGCAGTCCCCGGTCCCGCGGGGAGCTGTTTTTT. This sequence joins TRBV6-5 and TRBJ2-2, with D unresolved. CDR3 length: 13 amino acids. V dropped 5 bases and J dropped 7 bases, with 11 bases sitting between them. Germline values: CDR1 MNHEY, CDR2 SVGAGI.

This clonotype turned up a few times. The chain has TRBV12-3 or TRBV12-4 and TRBJ2-1, with 7 bases fitting TRBD1. V trimming: 5 bases; J trimming: 10 bases; junction bases outside the gene matches: 5. The CDR3 runs to 12 residues. The CDR3: CASSKDRNEQFF. DNA of the CDR3: TGTGCCAGCAGTAAGGACAGGAACGAGCAGTTCTTC.

This clonotype was seen a handful of times. The J gene is TRBJ2-3, the V gene TRBV6-2 or TRBV6-3; TRBD2 matches at 10 bases. From germline, CDR1 is MNHEY and CDR2 SVGEGT. The CDR3 contains 14 residues. The ends lost 8 bases at V and 8 bases at J; junction bases unmatched: 10. CDR3 sequence: CASSSSGGDATQYF. In DNA form, the CDR3 reads TGTGCCAGCTCCTCTAGCGGGGGTGATGCTACGCAGTATTTT.

The gene calls are TRBV11-2 and TRBJ2-3; D is undetermined. The CDR3 is 14 amino acids. Trimming shortened V by 1 base and J by 0 bases, and 5 bases separated the two germline ends. In germline, CDR1 is SGHAT, CDR2 FQNNGV. The chain's CDR3 is CASSLVTSTDTQYF. The CDR3, as DNA: TGTGCCAGCAGCTTAGTGACTAGCACAGATACGCAGTATTTT.

V usage is TRBV12-3 or TRBV12-4 and J usage is TRBJ2-3; a weak D match, TRBD1 (5 bases). This CDR3 has 11 residues. Trimming shortened V by 7 bases and J by 9 bases, and 11 bases separated the two germline ends. CDR3 sequence (DNA): TGTGCCAGCACCCCTCGGACAACGCAGTATTTT. This translates into CASTPRTTQYF.

This clonotype showed up just a few times. V is TRBV5-1 and J is TRBJ1-2, with TRBD1 identical over 7 bases. CDR1 SGHRS and CDR2 YFSETQ come from the germline V gene. V gave up 4 bases and J gave up 3 bases; unmatched junction bases: 6. The CDR3 runs 14 residues. For the CDR3, the DNA is TGCGCCAGCAGCCAACCGGACAGGTACTATGGCTACACCTTC. Translation: CASSQPDRYYGYTF.

This clonotype showed up many times. The chain has TRBV18 and TRBJ1-1; TRBD1 aligns across 12 bases. The V segment lost 1 base and the J segment 4 bases; nucleotides outside the gene matches: 7. Per the germline V gene, CDR1 is KGHSH and CDR2 is LQKENI. This CDR3 spans 17 amino acids. The CDR3 sequence is CASSPQTGQGAGTEAFF. The CDR3 DNA reads TGTGCCAGCTCACCACAGACGGGACAGGGGGCGGGCACTGAAGCTTTCTTT. The variable domain in full, with the rest retrieved from reference TRBV18 and TRBJ1-1, is NAGVMQNPRHLVRRRGQEARLRCSPMKGHSHVYWYRQLPEEGLKFMVYLQKENIIDESGMPKERFSAEFPKEGPSILRIQQVVRGDSAAYFCASSPQTGQGAGTEAFFGQGTRLTVV.

About this clonotype: This may stem from a read error, because a much larger clone lies one nucleotide away. J is TRBJ2-3 and V is TRBV5-1; unclear D gene. The CDR3 totals 12 residues. The V end was cut by 5 bases, the J end by 5 bases, with 9 bases between. Germline V gene lookup returns CDR1 SGHRS and CDR2 YFSETQ. For the CDR3, the DNA is TGCGCCAGCAGATTGTTAGGAGATACGCAGTATTTT. Its translation is CASRLLGDTQYF.

The gene calls are TRBV19 and TRBJ2-1; D call uncertain. The V end was cut by 5 bases, the J end by 0 bases, with 11 bases between. The germline V gene has CDR1 LNHDA and CDR2 SQIVND (reference sequence). The CDR3 spans 15 residues. The CDR3 DNA follows: TGTGCCAGTAGTTCGGAGTTTAGCTCCTACAATGAGCAGTTCTTC. As protein: CASSSEFSSYNEQFF.

J is TRBJ2-6 and V is TRBV10-2, with TRBD1 matching 8 bases. Germline-derived CDR1 and CDR2 are WSHSY and SAAADI. The CDR3 sequence is 16 residues long. Germline trimming cut 4 bases from V and 4 bases from J; bases unmatched to any gene: 6. DNA of the CDR3: TGCGCCAGCAGTGCCCAGGGGGCGTACGGGGCCAACGTCCTGACTTTC. It encodes CASSAQGAYGANVLTF.

In its sample, this clonotype was seen many times. The CDR3 DNA follows: TGTGCCAGCTCAACCGACTCCAGGGACGAGTTCTTC. This gives the protein CASSTDSRDEFF. The rearrangement links TRBV18 to TRBJ2-1; tentatively, D is TRBD1 or TRBD2 (5 bases each). Trimming pared 5 bases from V and 14 bases from J, leaving 16 bases between. Germline V gene lookup returns CDR1 KGHSH and CDR2 LQKENI. The CDR3 length is 12 residues.